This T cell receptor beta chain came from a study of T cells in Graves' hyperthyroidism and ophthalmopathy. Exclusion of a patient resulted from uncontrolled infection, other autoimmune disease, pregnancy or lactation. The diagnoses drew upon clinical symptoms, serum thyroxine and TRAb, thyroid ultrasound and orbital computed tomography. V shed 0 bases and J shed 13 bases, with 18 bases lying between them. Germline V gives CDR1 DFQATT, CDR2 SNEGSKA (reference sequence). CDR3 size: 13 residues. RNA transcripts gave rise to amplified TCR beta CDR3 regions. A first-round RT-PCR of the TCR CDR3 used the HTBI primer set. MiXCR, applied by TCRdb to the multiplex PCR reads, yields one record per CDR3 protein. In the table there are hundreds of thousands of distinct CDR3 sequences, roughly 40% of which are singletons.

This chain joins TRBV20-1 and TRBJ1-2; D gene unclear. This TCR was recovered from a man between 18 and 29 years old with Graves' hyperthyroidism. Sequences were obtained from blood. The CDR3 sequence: CSARDRSGVLRTF. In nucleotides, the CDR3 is TGCAGTGCTAGAGATCGGTCGGGCGTGTTGCGCACCTTC.